The clone carrying this TCR beta chain occurred many times. Its antigen is not known. The data derive from a study of T cell repertoires in cytomegalovirus infection. Study-wide points: CMV carriers with the relevant HLA were identified by cumulative public TCR beta family frequency.

The V and J ends lost 5 bases and 5 bases respectively, with 13 bases between them. CDR1 LNHNV and CDR2 YYDKDF come from the germline V gene (reference sequence). The CDR3 sequence is 14 residues long. TCRdb recomputed calls from the reads with MiXCR, one row per CDR3 protein. The repertoire holds approximately 180,000 distinct CDR3 sequences, with roughly 9% as singletons. The source is a human donor in good health (CMV status not recorded). Some clones in this sample may be carry-over from other donors' samples. The source material was PBMCs. The rearrangement joins TRBV15 to TRBJ1-5, with D uncertain. CDR3 region: CATSESGMDQPQHF. CDR3 in DNA: TGTGCCACCAGCGAATCGGGGATGGATCAGCCCCAGCATTTT.